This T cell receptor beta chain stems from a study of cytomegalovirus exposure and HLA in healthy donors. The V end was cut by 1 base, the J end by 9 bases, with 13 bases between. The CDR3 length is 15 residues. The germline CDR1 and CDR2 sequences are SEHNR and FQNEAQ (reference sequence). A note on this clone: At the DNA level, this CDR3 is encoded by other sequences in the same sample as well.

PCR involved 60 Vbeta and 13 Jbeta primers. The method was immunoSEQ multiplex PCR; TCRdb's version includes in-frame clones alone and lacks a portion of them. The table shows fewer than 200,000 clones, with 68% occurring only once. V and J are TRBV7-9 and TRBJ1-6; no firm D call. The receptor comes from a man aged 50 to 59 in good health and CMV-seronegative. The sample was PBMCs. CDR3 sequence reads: CASSLVGEIPSPLHF. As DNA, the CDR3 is TGTGCCAGCAGCTTAGTGGGAGAGATTCCTTCACCCCTCCACTTT. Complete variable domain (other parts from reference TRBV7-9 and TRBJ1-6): DTGVSQNPRHKITKRGQNVTFRCDPISEHNRLYWYRQTLGQGPEFLTYFQNEAQLEKSRLLSDRFSAERPKGSFSTLEIQRTEQGDSAMYLCASSLVGEIPSPLHFGNGTRLTVT.